This TCR beta chain appears in the sequencing data of a study of cytomegalovirus exposure and HLA in healthy donors. Sequencing used immunoSEQ multiplex PCR; TCRdb keeps in-frame clones, though not all of them. The sample consists of approximately 120,000 clones, around 96% of them appearing once. This CDR3 region has 13 residues. With 6 bases removed from V and 4 bases from J, the gap between germline ends came to 12 bases. CDR1 and CDR2 (germline): KGHSH, LQKENI. The chain links TRBV18 to TRBJ2-5, with D maybe TRBD2 (6 bases). Material for sequencing was PBMCs. This TCR derives from a man aged 18 to 30 in good health and CMV-seronegative. CDR3 sequence (DNA): TGTGCCAGCTCCCCGGGACTGCGAGAGACCCAGTACTTC. Protein sequence: CASSPGLRETQYF.